This note documents a single T cell receptor beta chain sequence. TCRdb's copy holds only in-frame clones and misses some; the assay was immunoSEQ multiplex PCR. The sample has about 140,000 clones; 80% are singletons. The data are from a study of blood T cell repertoires in COVID-19. The trim removed 4 bases at V and 4 bases at J, leaving 10 bases unmatched. CDR1 is SGHRS and CDR2 is YFSETQ in the germline V gene. The CDR3 spans 16 residues. Sequencing was performed on peripheral blood. The J gene is TRBJ1-4, the V gene TRBV5-1; 7 bases are shared with TRBD1. This receptor was taken from a man between 65 and 79 years old who had recovered from COVID-19. CDR3 nucleotides: TGCGCCAGCAGCCCGGGGACAGCAGGCTTTAATGAAAAACTGTTTTTT. Protein sequence: CASSPGTAGFNEKLFF.